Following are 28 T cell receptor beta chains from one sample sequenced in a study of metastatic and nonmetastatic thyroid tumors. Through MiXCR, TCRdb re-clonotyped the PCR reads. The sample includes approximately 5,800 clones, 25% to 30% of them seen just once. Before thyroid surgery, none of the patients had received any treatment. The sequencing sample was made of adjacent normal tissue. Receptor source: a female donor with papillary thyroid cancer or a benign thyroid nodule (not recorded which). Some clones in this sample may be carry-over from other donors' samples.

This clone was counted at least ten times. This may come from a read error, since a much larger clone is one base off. Written as DNA, the CDR3 is TGTGCCAGCAGAGGAAGCTCGGACGGGGAGCTGGTTTTT. Amino acid sequence: CASRGSSDGELVF. The chain recombines TRBV2 with TRBJ2-2, with a weak D call TRBD2 (5 bases). This CDR3 contains 13 residues. Germline CDR1 SNHLY, CDR2 FYNNEI.

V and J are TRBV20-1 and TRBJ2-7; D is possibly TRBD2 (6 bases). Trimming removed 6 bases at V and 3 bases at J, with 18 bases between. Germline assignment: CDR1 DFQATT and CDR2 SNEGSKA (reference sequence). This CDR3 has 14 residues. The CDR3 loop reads CSAPLGGVDYEQYF. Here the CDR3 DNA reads TGCAGTGCCCCCCTCGGAGGGGTAGACTACGAGCAGTACTTC.

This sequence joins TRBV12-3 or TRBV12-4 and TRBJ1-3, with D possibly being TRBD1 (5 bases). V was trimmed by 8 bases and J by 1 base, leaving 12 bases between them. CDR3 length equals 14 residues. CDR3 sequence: CASVQGYSGNTIYF. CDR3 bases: TGTGCCAGCGTGCAGGGCTATTCTGGAAACACCATATATTTT.

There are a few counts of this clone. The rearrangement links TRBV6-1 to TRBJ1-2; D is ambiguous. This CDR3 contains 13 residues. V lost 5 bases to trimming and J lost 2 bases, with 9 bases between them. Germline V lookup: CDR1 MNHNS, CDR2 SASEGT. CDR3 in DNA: TGTGCCAGCAGTTCGGGTTTCAACTATGGCTACACCTTC. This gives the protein CASSSGFNYGYTF.

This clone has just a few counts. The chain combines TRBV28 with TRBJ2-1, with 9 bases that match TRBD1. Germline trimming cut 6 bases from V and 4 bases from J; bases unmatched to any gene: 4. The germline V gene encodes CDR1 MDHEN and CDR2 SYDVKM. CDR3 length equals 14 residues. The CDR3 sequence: CASRMDRGYNEQFF. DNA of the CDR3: TGTGCCAGCAGGATGGACAGGGGATACAATGAGCAGTTCTTC.

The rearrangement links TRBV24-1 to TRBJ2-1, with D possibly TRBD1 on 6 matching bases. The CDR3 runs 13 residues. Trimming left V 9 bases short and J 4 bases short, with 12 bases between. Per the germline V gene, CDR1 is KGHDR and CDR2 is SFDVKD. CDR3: CATEQGPYNEQFF. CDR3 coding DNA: TGTGCCACCGAGCAGGGGCCTTACAATGAGCAGTTCTTC.

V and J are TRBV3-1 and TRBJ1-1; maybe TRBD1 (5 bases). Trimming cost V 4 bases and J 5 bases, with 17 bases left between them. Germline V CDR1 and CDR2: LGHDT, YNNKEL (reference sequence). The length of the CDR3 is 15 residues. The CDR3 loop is CASSPDLGGRTEAFF. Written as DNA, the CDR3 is TGTGCCAGCAGCCCAGACTTGGGGGGTCGTACTGAAGCTTTCTTT.

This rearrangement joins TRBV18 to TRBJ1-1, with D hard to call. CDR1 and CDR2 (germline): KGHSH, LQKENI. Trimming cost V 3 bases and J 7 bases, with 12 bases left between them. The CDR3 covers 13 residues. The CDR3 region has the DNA TGTGCCAGCTCACCTGGGTCTTCTCTTGAAGCTTTCTTT. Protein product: CASSPGSSLEAFF.

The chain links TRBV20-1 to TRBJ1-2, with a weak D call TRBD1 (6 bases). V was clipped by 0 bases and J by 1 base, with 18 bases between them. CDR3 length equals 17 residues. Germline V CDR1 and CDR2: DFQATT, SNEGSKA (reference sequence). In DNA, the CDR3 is TGCAGTGCTAGAGATGAAGGGCGACAGGAGAGTAACTATGGCTACACCTTC. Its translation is CSARDEGRQESNYGYTF.

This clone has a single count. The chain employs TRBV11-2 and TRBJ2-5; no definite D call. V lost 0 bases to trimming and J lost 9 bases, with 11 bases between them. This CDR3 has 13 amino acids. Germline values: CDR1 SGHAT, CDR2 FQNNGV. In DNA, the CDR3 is TGTGCCAGCAGCTTAGAAGTCGCGGCGGCCCAGTACTTC. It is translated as CASSLEVAAAQYF.

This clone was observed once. The CDR3 here is CASSVVATEVGYEQYF. Here the CDR3 DNA reads TGTGCCAGCAGCGTAGTGGCCACGGAAGTGGGCTACGAGCAGTACTTC. This sequence joins TRBV9 and TRBJ2-7; D remains unclear. V lost 0 bases, J lost 3 bases, and 16 bases lay in between. CDR1 and CDR2 (germline): SGDLS, YYNGEE. This CDR3 comprises 16 residues. Together with reference TRBV9 and TRBJ2-7, the CDR3 gives the full variable domain: DSGVTQTPKHLITATGQRVTLRCSPRSGDLSVYWYQQSLDQGLQFLIQYYNGEERAKGNILERFSAQQFPDLHSELNLSSLELGDSALYFCASSVVATEVGYEQYFGPGTRLTVT.

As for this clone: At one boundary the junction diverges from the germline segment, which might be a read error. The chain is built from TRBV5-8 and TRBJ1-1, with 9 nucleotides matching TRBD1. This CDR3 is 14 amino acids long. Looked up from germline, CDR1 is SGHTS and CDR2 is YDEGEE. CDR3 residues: CASSLDRGYTEAFF. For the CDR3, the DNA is TGTGCCAGCAGTTTGGACAGGGGATACACTGAAGCTTTCTTT.

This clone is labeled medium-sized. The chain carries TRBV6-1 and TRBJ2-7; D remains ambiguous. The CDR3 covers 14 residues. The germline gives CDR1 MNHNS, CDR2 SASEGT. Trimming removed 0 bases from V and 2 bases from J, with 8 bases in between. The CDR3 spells CASSEAWQTYEQYF. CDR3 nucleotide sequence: TGTGCCAGCAGTGAAGCGTGGCAGACCTACGAGCAGTACTTC.

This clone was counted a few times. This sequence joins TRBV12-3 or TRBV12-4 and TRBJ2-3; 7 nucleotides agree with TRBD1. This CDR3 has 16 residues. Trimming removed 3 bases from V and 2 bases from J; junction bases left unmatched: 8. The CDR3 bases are TGTGCCAGCAGTTTGCAGGGGGAGTTGACCACAGATACGCAGTATTTT. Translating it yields CASSLQGELTTDTQYF.

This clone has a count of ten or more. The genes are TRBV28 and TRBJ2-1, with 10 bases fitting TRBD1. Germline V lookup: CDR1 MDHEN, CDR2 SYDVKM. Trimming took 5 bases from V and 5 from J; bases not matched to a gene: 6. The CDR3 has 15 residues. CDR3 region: CASSPDRGRNNEQFF. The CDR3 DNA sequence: TGTGCCAGCAGTCCCGACAGGGGGCGGAACAATGAGCAGTTCTTC.

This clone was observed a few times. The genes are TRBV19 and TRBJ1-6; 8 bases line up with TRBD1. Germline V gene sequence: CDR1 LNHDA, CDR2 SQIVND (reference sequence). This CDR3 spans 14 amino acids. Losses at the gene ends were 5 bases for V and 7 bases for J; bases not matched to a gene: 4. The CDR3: CASSVDRGNSPLHF. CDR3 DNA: TGTGCCAGTAGTGTTGACAGGGGCAATTCACCCCTCCACTTT.

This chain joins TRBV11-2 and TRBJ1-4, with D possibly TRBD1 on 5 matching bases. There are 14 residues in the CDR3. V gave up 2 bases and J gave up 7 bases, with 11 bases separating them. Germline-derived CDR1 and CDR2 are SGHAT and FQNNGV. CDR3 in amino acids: CASSLQGVREKLFF. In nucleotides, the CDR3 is TGTGCCAGCAGCTTACAGGGCGTTCGTGAAAAACTGTTTTTT.

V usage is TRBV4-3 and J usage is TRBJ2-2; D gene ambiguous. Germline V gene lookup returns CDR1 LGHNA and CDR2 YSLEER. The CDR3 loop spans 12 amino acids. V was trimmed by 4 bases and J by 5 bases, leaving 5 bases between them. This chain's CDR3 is CASSPRTGELFF. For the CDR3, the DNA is TGCGCCAGCAGCCCTCGTACCGGGGAGCTGTTTTTT.

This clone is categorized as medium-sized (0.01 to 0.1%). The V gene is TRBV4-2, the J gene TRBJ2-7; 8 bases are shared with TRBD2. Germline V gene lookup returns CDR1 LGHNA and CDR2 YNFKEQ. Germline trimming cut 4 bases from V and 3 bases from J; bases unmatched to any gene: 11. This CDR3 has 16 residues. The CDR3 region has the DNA TGTGCCAGCAGCCTTATAGCGGGACGGGGGGACTACGAGCAGTACTTC. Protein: CASSLIAGRGDYEQYF.

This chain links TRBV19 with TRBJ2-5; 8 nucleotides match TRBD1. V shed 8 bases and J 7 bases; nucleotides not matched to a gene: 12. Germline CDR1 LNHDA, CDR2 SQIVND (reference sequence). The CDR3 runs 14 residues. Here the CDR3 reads CASPTQGAEGTQYF. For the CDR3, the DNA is TGTGCCAGTCCTACGCAGGGGGCTGAGGGGACCCAGTACTTC.

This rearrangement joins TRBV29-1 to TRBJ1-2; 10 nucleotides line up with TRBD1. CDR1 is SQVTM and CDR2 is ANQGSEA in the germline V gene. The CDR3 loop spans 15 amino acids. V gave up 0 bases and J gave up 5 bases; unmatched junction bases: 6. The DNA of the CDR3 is TGCAGCGTTGAAGACCCGGGACAGGGGACTTATGGCTACACCTTC. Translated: CSVEDPGQGTYGYTF.

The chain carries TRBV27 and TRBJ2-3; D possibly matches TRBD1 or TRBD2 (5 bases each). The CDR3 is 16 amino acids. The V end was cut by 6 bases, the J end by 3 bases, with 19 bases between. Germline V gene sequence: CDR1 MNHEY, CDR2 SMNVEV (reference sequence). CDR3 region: CASSDEPGRTTDTQYF. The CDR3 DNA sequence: TGTGCCAGCAGCGACGAACCGGGACGGACAACAGATACGCAGTATTTT.

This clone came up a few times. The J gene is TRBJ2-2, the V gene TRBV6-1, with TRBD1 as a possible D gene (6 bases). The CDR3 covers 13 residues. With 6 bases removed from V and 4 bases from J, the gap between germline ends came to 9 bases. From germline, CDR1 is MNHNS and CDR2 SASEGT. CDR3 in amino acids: CASSPDSTGELFF. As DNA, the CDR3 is TGTGCCAGCAGCCCGGACAGCACCGGGGAGCTGTTTTTT.

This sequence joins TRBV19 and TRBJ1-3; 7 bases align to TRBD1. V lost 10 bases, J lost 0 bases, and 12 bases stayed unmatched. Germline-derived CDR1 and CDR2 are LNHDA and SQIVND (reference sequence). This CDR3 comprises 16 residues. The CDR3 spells CATLGPTGSSGNTIYF. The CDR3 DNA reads TGTGCCACCTTAGGCCCGACAGGGAGCTCTGGAAACACCATATATTTT.

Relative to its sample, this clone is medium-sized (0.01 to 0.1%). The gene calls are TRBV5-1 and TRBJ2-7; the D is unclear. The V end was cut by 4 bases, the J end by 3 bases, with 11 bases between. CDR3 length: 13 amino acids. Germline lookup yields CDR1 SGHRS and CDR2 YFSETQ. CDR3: CASSRAELYEQYF. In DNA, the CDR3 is TGCGCCAGCAGCCGGGCTGAGCTCTACGAGCAGTACTTC.

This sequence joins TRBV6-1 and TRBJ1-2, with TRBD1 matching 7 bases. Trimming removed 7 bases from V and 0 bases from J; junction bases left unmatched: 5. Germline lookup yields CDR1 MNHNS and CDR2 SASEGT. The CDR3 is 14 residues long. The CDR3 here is CASTPTGTNYGYTF. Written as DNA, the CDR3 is TGTGCCAGCACGCCGACAGGGACTAACTATGGCTACACCTTC.

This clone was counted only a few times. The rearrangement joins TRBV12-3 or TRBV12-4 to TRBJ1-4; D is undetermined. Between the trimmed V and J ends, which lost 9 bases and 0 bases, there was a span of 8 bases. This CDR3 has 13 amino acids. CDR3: CASRPTTNEKLFF. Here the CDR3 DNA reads TGTGCCAGTCGACCTACAACTAATGAAAAACTGTTTTTT.

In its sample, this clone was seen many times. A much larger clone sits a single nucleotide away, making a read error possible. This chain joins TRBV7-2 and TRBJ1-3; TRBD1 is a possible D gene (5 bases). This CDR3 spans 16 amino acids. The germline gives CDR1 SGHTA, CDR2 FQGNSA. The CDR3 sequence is CASSLTQGLSGDTIYF. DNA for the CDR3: TGTGCCAGCAGCTTAACGCAGGGATTATCTGGAGACACCATATATTTT.